Here is one T cell receptor (beta chain) with its context. The antigen is not known. Using RNA transcripts, the TCR beta CDR3 regions were amplified. An initial RT-PCR round employing HTBI primers preceded a second-round multiplex PCR. TCRdb used MiXCR to reprocess the multiplex PCR reads, holding one entry per CDR3 protein. Of 170,000 or so distinct CDR3 sequences in the sample, roughly 37% were seen once. The sample originates from a study of Graves' ophthalmopathy and Graves' hyperthyroidism. Study results and limitations: A majority of expanded thyroid clonotypes exceeding 0.001 frequency were likewise present in blood.

Diagnosis was based on clinical symptoms, serum thyroxine, TRAb, thyroid ultrasound and orbital computed tomography. CDR3 size: 14 residues. V shed 2 bases, J shed 7 bases, and the junction held 3 bases outside the gene matches. The chain has TRBV12-3 or TRBV12-4 and TRBJ1-1; 11 nucleotides line up with TRBD1. The sequencing input was peripheral blood. The TCR comes from a woman aged 35 to 49 with Graves' ophthalmopathy. The CDR3 here is CASSLRGQGVEAFF. The CDR3 region has the DNA TGTGCCAGCAGTTTAAGGGGACAGGGGGTTGAAGCTTTCTTT.